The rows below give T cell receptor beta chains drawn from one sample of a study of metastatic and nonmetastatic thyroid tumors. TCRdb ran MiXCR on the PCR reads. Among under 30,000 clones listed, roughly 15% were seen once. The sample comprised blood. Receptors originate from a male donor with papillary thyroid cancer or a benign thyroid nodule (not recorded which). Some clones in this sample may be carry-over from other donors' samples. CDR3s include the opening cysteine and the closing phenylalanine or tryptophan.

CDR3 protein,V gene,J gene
CASSLAPSMRFVNEQFF,TRBV12-3/TRBV12-4,TRBJ2-1
CASSSLPGLGYTF,TRBV28,TRBJ1-2
CAAARGAVTVELFF,TRBV6-2/TRBV6-3,TRBJ2-2
CASSVRDGAYVGYTF,TRBV19,TRBJ1-2
CASSLTPNYGYTF,TRBV5-5,TRBJ1-2
CASSAGQGDTEAFF,TRBV5-4,TRBJ1-1
CAASEAGEADTQYF,TRBV7-8,TRBJ2-3
CASSLEGDGYTF,TRBV28,TRBJ1-2
CASRRDIYEQYF,TRBV6-2/TRBV6-3,TRBJ2-7
CASSFSSGRTNTGELFF,TRBV5-1,TRBJ2-2
CASSWRRVLHEQYF,TRBV5-6,TRBJ2-7
CASSSLVALEQYF,TRBV7-2,TRBJ2-7
CASKLNRGEKLFF,TRBV6-1,TRBJ1-4
CASSPGGPATGSQETQYF,TRBV5-5,TRBJ2-5
CASRIRDSNQPKNF,TRBV6-1,TRBJ1-5
CASRPGDQYQPQHF,TRBV2,TRBJ1-5
CSVEALGTEKLFF,TRBV29-1,TRBJ1-4
CASSFAEWATEAFF,TRBV12-3/TRBV12-4,TRBJ1-1
CASSFITGNYGYTF,TRBV12-3/TRBV12-4,TRBJ1-2
CASSSGQGYEQYF,TRBV6-1,TRBJ2-7
CAISERERF,TRBV10-3,TRBJ2-7
CASSSDDWGTDTQYF,TRBV11-3,TRBJ2-3
CASSLRVREQHQHF,TRBV12-3/TRBV12-4,TRBJ1-5
CAWSSGTYYEQYF,TRBV30,TRBJ2-7
CASSEAGTLAGGPREQCF,TRBV2,TRBJ2-7
CASSFNMNSPLHF,TRBV27,TRBJ1-6
CASRGDSSGNTIYF,TRBV3-1,TRBJ1-3
CSARDLQGGTDTQYF,TRBV20-1,TRBJ2-3
CASREGTSGSLTHEQYF,TRBV11-2,TRBJ2-7
CASSFSVSSYNEQFF,TRBV5-6,TRBJ2-1
CASRCLSRGSTYEQYF,TRBV5-1,TRBJ2-7
CASSSGADSYEQYF,TRBV10-1,TRBJ2-7
CASSYSSPGNTEAFF,TRBV6-5,TRBJ1-1
CASIPGTSGNEQFF,TRBV27,TRBJ2-1
CASSVSYLAFF,TRBV6-1,TRBJ1-1
CASIGTGITGELFF,TRBV19,TRBJ2-2
CSARDPNRVPYNEQFF,TRBV20-1,TRBJ2-1